These 27 T cell receptor beta chains were all obtained from the same sample, sequenced in a study of cytomegalovirus exposure and HLA in healthy donors. PCR used 60 Vbeta primers and 13 Jbeta primers. Sequencing used immunoSEQ multiplex PCR; TCRdb keeps in-frame clones, though not all of them. The sample gives 120,000 or so clones, 70% to 80% of which show up once; about 3% is in the top ten. The sample was PBMCs. The receptors here all came from a man aged 30 to 39 in good health and CMV-seronegative.

There are a few counts of this clone. V is TRBV6-5 and J is TRBJ1-2, with D perhaps matching TRBD1 (6 bases). V was clipped by 5 bases and J by 4 bases, with 17 bases between them. Germline CDR1 and CDR2: MNHEY and SVGAGI. This CDR3 is built from 15 residues. CDR3 protein: CASSKQGGSSYGYTF. The CDR3 DNA follows: TGTGCCAGCAGTAAACAGGGTGGCTCAAGCTATGGCTACACCTTC.

This rearrangement joins TRBV7-9 to TRBJ2-3; 13 bases agree with TRBD2. The germline V gene encodes CDR1 SEHNR and CDR2 FQNEAQ (reference sequence). J lost 6 bases, V lost 3 bases, and 9 bases had no gene match. The CDR3 covers 17 residues. The CDR3: CASSLRTSGGVGDTQYF. The CDR3 DNA is TGTGCCAGCAGCTTGAGAACTAGCGGGGGGGTTGGGGATACGCAGTATTTT.

The genes are TRBV9 and TRBJ2-1, with a possible D match to TRBD2 (6 bases). This CDR3 spans 15 amino acids. Looked up from germline, CDR1 is SGDLS and CDR2 is YYNGEE. The V end lost 4 bases, the J end lost 5 bases, and 16 bases lay between the germline ends. The CDR3 reads CASSLSRAGNNEQFF. In nucleotides, the CDR3 is TGTGCCAGCAGCCTTAGTCGGGCGGGAAACAATGAGCAGTTCTTC.

The chain couples TRBV9 to TRBJ1-3; TRBD1 is a possible D gene (5 bases). The V end was cut by 0 bases, the J end by 2 bases, with 12 bases between. Germline CDR1 SGDLS, CDR2 YYNGEE. The CDR3 is 16 residues long. The CDR3 region has the DNA TGTGCCAGCAGCGTAGCTACGGGCAGGGCTGGAAACACCATATATTTT. Protein product: CASSVATGRAGNTIYF.

CDR3 loop: CASSLFSASTDTQYF. DNA for the CDR3: TGTGCCAGCAGCCTCTTTAGCGCCAGCACAGATACGCAGTATTTT. V usage is TRBV9 and J usage is TRBJ2-3; perhaps TRBD2 as D (5 bases). Germline CDR1 SGDLS, CDR2 YYNGEE. V shed 4 bases and J shed 0 bases, with 12 bases lying between them. This CDR3 has 15 residues.

This chain uses TRBV11-1 with TRBJ1-6; possible D gene TRBD1, 5 bases. Germline CDR1 and CDR2: SGHAT and FQDESV (reference sequence). The V and J ends lost 0 bases and 10 bases respectively, with 13 bases between them. The CDR3 contains 15 residues. The CDR3: CASSLADSSGSPLHF. CDR3 DNA sequence: TGTGCCAGCAGCTTAGCCGACAGCAGTGGCTCACCCCTCCACTTT.

This clone was recorded a few times. The V gene is TRBV4-1, the J gene TRBJ1-3; a weak D match, TRBD1 (5 bases). Germline CDR1 and CDR2: MGHRA and YSYEKL. CDR3 length: 15 amino acids. Trimming removed 2 bases from V and 2 bases from J, with 10 bases in between. CDR3 coding DNA: TGCGCCAGCAGCCAACTACAGGCCCCTGGAAACACCATATATTTT. Amino acids: CASSQLQAPGNTIYF.

V gene TRBV30 combines with J gene TRBJ2-7; D unresolved. Between the trimmed V and J ends, which lost 8 bases and 0 bases, there was a span of 14 bases. CDR1 is GTSNPN, CDR2 SVGIG, per germline (reference sequence). This CDR3 is built from 13 residues. Here the CDR3 reads CALESAVSYEQYF. The DNA for the CDR3 is TGTGCCCTAGAGAGTGCGGTCTCCTACGAGCAGTACTTC.

This clone came up once. This chain connects TRBV7-3 to TRBJ2-1, with D possibly matching TRBD1 (5 bases). Germline loops: CDR1 SGHTA, CDR2 FQGTGA. The V end was cut by 5 bases, the J end by 5 bases, with 10 bases between. There are 13 residues in the CDR3. CDR3 in amino acids: CASSKDTDNEQFF. The CDR3 nucleotides read TGTGCCAGCAGCAAGGACACCGACAATGAGCAGTTCTTC.

CDR3 in amino acids: CASSLTVRLNTEAFF. Written as DNA, the CDR3 is TGTGCCAGCAGCTTAACGGTCAGGTTGAACACTGAAGCTTTCTTT. This rearrangement joins TRBV7-2 to TRBJ1-1; D ambiguous. The V gene's germline CDR1 is SGHTA and CDR2 FQGNSA. The CDR3 covers 15 residues. Trimming took 2 bases from V and 0 from J, leaving 10 bases between them.

V and J are TRBV30 and TRBJ1-5; D not resolved. Per the germline V gene, CDR1 is GTSNPN and CDR2 is SVGIG (reference sequence). The length of the CDR3 is 14 residues. The V and J ends lost 2 bases and 0 bases respectively, with 8 bases between them. The CDR3 nucleotides are TGTGCCTGGAGTCTAGGATATAGCAATCAGCCCCAGCATTTT. It is translated as CAWSLGYSNQPQHF.

The chain combines TRBV9 with TRBJ2-3; possibly TRBD1 for D (5 bases). CDR3 length: 14 residues. V lost 0 bases and J 5 bases, leaving 10 bases between the germline ends. CDR1 and CDR2 from the germline V gene are SGDLS and YYNGEE. The CDR3, as DNA: TGTGCCAGCAGCGTAGTAGGGGCAGGAGATACGCAGTATTTT. It translates to CASSVVGAGDTQYF.

This chain joins TRBV6-1 and TRBJ1-1, with 8 bases matching TRBD1. Germline assignment: CDR1 MNHNS and CDR2 SASEGT. The ends lost 3 bases at V and 3 bases at J; junction bases unmatched: 3. CDR3 length: 14 residues. The DNA for the CDR3 is TGTGCCAGCAGTGACCAGGGGGCAGACACTGAAGCTTTCTTT. It encodes CASSDQGADTEAFF.

This clone turned up a few times. The chain couples TRBV29-1 to TRBJ2-1; 7 bases match TRBD1. Unmatched junction bases numbered 7, after V lost 7 bases and J lost 7 bases. Germline CDR1 SQVTM, CDR2 ANQGSEA. The CDR3 is 12 residues long. The CDR3 DNA reads as TGCAGCGGCCACAGGGGTGGAAATGAGCAGTTCTTC. It is translated as CSGHRGGNEQFF.

A single count supports this clone. The V call is TRBV2, the J call TRBJ1-5; D may be TRBD1 (6 bases). The germline V gene has CDR1 SNHLY and CDR2 FYNNEI. CDR3 length equals 15 residues. Trimming stripped 7 bases from V and 0 bases from J, with 13 bases between. CDR3 region: CASTSYRVSNQPQHF. Here the CDR3 DNA reads TGTGCCAGCACCTCCTACAGGGTTAGCAATCAGCCCCAGCATTTT.

This chain joins TRBV11-2 and TRBJ1-5, with 8 bases aligning to TRBD1. From germline, CDR1 is SGHAT and CDR2 FQNNGV. This CDR3 is built from 14 residues. V shed 3 bases and J 7 bases; nucleotides not matched to a gene: 5. The DNA of the CDR3 is TGTGCCAGCAGCTTTGACAGGGGCGGCCAGCCCCAGCATTTT. This gives the protein CASSFDRGGQPQHF.

V and J are TRBV14 and TRBJ1-2; no reliable D call. CDR1 is SGHDN and CDR2 is FVKESK in the germline V gene. This CDR3 is built from 13 residues. Trimming removed 1 base from V and 5 bases from J, with 8 bases in between. As DNA, the CDR3 is TGTGCCAGCAGCCAAGCACCGGGATATGGCTACACCTTC. This translates into CASSQAPGYGYTF.

V and J are TRBV7-2 and TRBJ2-3; the match to TRBD2 covers 15 bases. The CDR3 spans 16 residues. V gave up 4 bases and J gave up 1 base; unmatched junction bases: 0. Germline V gene lookup returns CDR1 SGHTA and CDR2 FQGNSA. The CDR3 reads CASSWTSGGGTDTQYF. CDR3 coding DNA: TGTGCCAGCAGCTGGACTAGCGGGGGGGGCACAGATACGCAGTATTTT.

V usage is TRBV18 and J usage is TRBJ1-1; 9 positions agree with TRBD1. V lost 3 bases to trimming and J lost 6 bases; unmatched junction nucleotides: 8. Germline V lookup: CDR1 KGHSH, CDR2 LQKENI. The CDR3 spans 15 residues. The CDR3 DNA reads TGTGCCAGCTCACCCCAACAGGGGGCAGAGGCTGAAGCTTTCTTT. Translated, it gives CASSPQQGAEAEAFF. The full variable domain, its missing parts supplied by reference TRBV18 and TRBJ1-1, is NAGVMQNPRHLVRRRGQEARLRCSPMKGHSHVYWYRQLPEEGLKFMVYLQKENIIDESGMPKERFSAEFPKEGPSILRIQQVVRGDSAAYFCASSPQQGAEAEAFFGQGTRLTVV.

The chain has TRBV7-9 and TRBJ1-3; D is unresolved. The CDR3 extends over 16 amino acids. The V end lost 1 base, the J end lost 0 bases, and 10 bases lay between the germline ends. Germline V CDR1 and CDR2: SEHNR, FQNEAQ (reference sequence). CDR3 sequence (DNA): TGTGCCAGCAGCTTAGATCCAGGCTACTCTGGAAACACCATATATTTT. It codes for CASSLDPGYSGNTIYF.

The rearrangement links TRBV5-6 to TRBJ2-1, with 10 bases fitting TRBD1. Per the germline V gene, CDR1 is SGHDT and CDR2 is YYEEEE. The CDR3 is 15 amino acids. The V and J ends lost 4 bases and 2 bases, in that order; junction bases with no gene match: 3. The CDR3 here is CASSRTGGTYNEQFF. In DNA, the CDR3 is TGTGCCAGCAGCCGGACAGGGGGTACCTACAATGAGCAGTTCTTC.

The rearrangement links TRBV13 to TRBJ1-2; D remains ambiguous. The CDR3 sequence is 12 residues long. V shed 0 bases and J shed 7 bases, with 6 bases lying between them. Germline CDR1 PRHDT, CDR2 FYEKMQ (reference sequence). The CDR3 protein is CASSLGGIGYTF. The CDR3 DNA reads as TGTGCCAGCAGCTTAGGCGGTATTGGCTACACCTTC.

The chain couples TRBV2 to TRBJ2-3; 8 bases line up with TRBD2. Trimming took 6 bases from V and 2 from J; bases not matched to a gene: 4. This CDR3 is 14 amino acids long. CDR1 SNHLY and CDR2 FYNNEI come from the germline V gene. The chain's CDR3 is CASRRGDFTDTQYF. The CDR3 bases are TGTGCCAGCAGGCGGGGGGACTTCACAGATACGCAGTATTTT.

The chain has TRBV7-3 and TRBJ2-1; 12 nucleotides line up with TRBD2. With 4 bases clipped from V and 7 bases from J, the junction kept 2 bases outside the gene matches. Germline CDR1 is SGHTA and CDR2 is FQGTGA. This CDR3 has 14 residues. The CDR3 protein is CASSSGTSGNEQFF. In nucleotides, the CDR3 is TGTGCCAGCAGCTCGGGGACTAGCGGGAATGAGCAGTTCTTC. Full variable domain (outside the CDR3, taken from reference TRBV7-3 and TRBJ2-1): GAGVSQTPSNKVTEKGKYVELRCDPISGHTALYWYRQSLGQGPEFLIYFQGTGAADDSGLPNDRFFAVRPEGSVSTLKIQRTERGDSAVYLCASSSGTSGNEQFFGPGTRLTVL.

The chain joins TRBV2 to TRBJ1-6; the match to TRBD1 covers 8 bases. CDR3 size: 15 residues. After removal of 3 bases from V and 10 bases from J, the junction contained 8 bases not matched to a gene. From germline, CDR1 is SNHLY and CDR2 FYNNEI. The CDR3 region has the DNA TGTGCCAGCAGTGAGGAAGGACAGGGAATCTCACCCCTCCACTTT. This codes for CASSEEGQGISPLHF. The entire variable domain, with the rest obtained from reference TRBV2 and TRBJ1-6, is as follows: EPEVTQTPSHQVTQMGQEVILRCVPISNHLYFYWYRQILGQKVEFLVSFYNNEISEKSEIFDDQFSVERPDGSNFTLKIRSTKLEDSAMYFCASSEEGQGISPLHFGNGTRLTVT.

The chain uses TRBV6-4 and TRBJ2-2; 10 bases match TRBD2. This CDR3 comprises 16 residues. Germline CDR1 is MRHNA and CDR2 is SNTAGT. With V trimmed by 4 bases and J by 5 bases, 7 bases remained unmatched. The CDR3 protein is CASSVLAGVGTGELFF. The CDR3 nucleotides are TGTGCCAGCAGTGTCCTAGCGGGAGTAGGTACCGGGGAGCTGTTTTTT.

The chain recombines TRBV7-3 with TRBJ2-3; D perhaps matches TRBD2 (7 bases). CDR1 SGHTA and CDR2 FQGTGA come from the germline V gene. V dropped 0 bases and J dropped 1 base, with 11 bases sitting between them. CDR3 size: 16 residues. CDR3: CASSLTGAGGTDTQYF. The DNA of the CDR3 is TGTGCCAGCAGCTTAACGGGGGCGGGAGGCACAGATACGCAGTATTTT.